This T cell receptor (beta chain) came from a study of blood T cells in healthy people across ages (dated by TCRdb to 2015 to 2017). For context, the study as a whole: In model experiments, roughly one uniquely barcoded TCR beta cDNA molecule per two T cells was captured by template switching. To avoid experimental bias, donors of different ages were spread randomly across the sequencing lanes. Using deep sequencing normalized with unique cDNA molecular identifiers, the study measured how TCR beta repertoire diversity changes with age. Four age groups were formed from the donors: young (average roughly 16 years), middle-aged (just under 40), aged (roughly 58) and long-lived (about 80). Two additional independent replicas of 1 million unique cDNA reads from the same blood draw were analyzed for two donors (one aged 18 to 30 and one aged 80 or older). Overall results and qualifications from the work: The CMV infection status of donors was not known, potentially confounding age-related changes in expanded clonotypes. Estimates of total diversity based on one million sequenced T cells were regarded as lower bounds and as underestimates. Compared with the aged group, the long-lived group had more naive CD4+ T cells, fewer expanded clones and increased TCR diversity, a pattern suggesting age selection. Observed TCR beta diversity per million T cells fell roughly linearly with age, and a significant reduction was already apparent by age approximately 41. There was a strong correlation between observed TCR beta diversity and the percentage of naive T cells measured by flow cytometry. Because profiling used bulk unsorted PBMCs, naive and antigen-experienced compartments could not be compared conclusively.

This clonotype was observed once. Its antigen target is currently unknown. No clone much larger than this one lies a single base away; base qualities are absent. The 40 or so donors, aged about 6 to 95 years, were systemically healthy Caucasian individuals from Russia. Each donor gave about 9.8 milliliters of peripheral blood, drawn into EDTA-treated Vacutainer tubes. Ficoll-Paque density-gradient centrifugation was used to isolate PBMCs, with at least 6.5 million per sample. Trizol reagent was used to extract total RNA from the PBMCs, yielding at least 5 micrograms per sample. For every donor, flow cytometry on a PBMC aliquot measured the percentage of naive CD45RAhigh/CD27high T cells. The CDR1 and CDR2 encoded by the germline V gene are LGHNA and YNFKEQ. Reading from cysteine to phenylalanine, the CDR3 counts 18 amino acids. Only the CDR3 DNA is retained, 54 bases long and in frame from the first base. V and J are trimmed by 0 bases and 2 bases, and the gene matches miss 8 bases of the junction.

The protocol used for the library was 5' RACE. Sequencing instrument: Illumina HiSeq 2500. A second 7 to 11 cycle PCR used a sample-barcoded 5' primer and a J-beta primer mix. Each TCR beta cDNA molecule received a unique molecular identifier from a template-switch 5' adaptor carrying 12 random nucleotides. At least 3 million CDR3-containing paired-end reads were obtained from each sample. All of the RNA was converted into first-strand cDNA using the Mint cDNA synthesis kit, with a TRBC-specific oligonucleotide serving as the primer. Following uracil-DNA glycosylase treatment, all cDNA underwent a first 18-cycle PCR with the universal primers M1SS and BC2_uni_R. The source study handled its data this way. Normalization of each sample was performed by random selection of 1 million high-quality reads, each carrying a distinct molecular identifier. Instead of being binned into consensus sequences, reads with shared molecular identifiers were discarded. MiTCR, run with a Q25 quality threshold and the strictest error-elimination algorithm, handled CDR3 identification, clonotype clustering and error correction. A nonparametric unseen species model using Euler transformation provided a lower-bound estimate of total TCR beta diversity. The public sequencing data were trimmed at Q25 with fastp and processed into clonotypes with MiXCR by TCRdb, which kept only in-frame beta chains. Rows are unified per CDR3 protein, each entry keeping the most common DNA and genes. TCRdb, not the authors, supplied the V and J calls. The sample table contains about 1.4 million distinct CDR3 sequences; only one count was recorded for 45% to 70% of them. The leading ten clones occupy more than 6% of the sample.

The receptor was isolated from a man between 18 and 35 years old in good health. The V and J genes are TRBV4-2 and TRBJ2-3; 10 central nucleotides agree with TRBD2. Sequenced sample: blood. In nucleotides, the sequence is TGTGCCAGCAGCCAAGATCATGTAGCGGGGGGCTCCACAGATACGCAGTATTTT. It encodes CASSQDHVAGGSTDTQYF.